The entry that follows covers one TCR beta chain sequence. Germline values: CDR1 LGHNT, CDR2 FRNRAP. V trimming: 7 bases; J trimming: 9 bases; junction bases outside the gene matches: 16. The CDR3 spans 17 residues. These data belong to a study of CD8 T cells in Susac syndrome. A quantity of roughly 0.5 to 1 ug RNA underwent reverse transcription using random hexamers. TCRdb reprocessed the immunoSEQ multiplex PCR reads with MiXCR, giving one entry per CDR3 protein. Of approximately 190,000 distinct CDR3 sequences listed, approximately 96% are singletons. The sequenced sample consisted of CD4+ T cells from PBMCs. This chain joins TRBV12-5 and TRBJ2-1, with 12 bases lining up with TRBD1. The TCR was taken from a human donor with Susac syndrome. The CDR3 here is CASAQGQGASKVAEQFF. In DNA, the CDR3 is TGTGCTAGTGCCCAGGGACAGGGGGCGAGTAAGGTCGCTGAGCAGTTCTTC.